This T cell receptor (beta chain) is from a study of Ad26.COV2.S vaccination and SARS-CoV-2 variants. Study overall: Donor had been placed in the Ad26.COV2.S arm of the COV1001 trial. By the intramuscular route, Ad26.COV2.S was given once, or twice 56 days apart. Study outcomes and limitations: Reportedly, after vaccination the spike-specific CD8+ and CD4+ T cell responses displayed substantial breadth. Spike-specific TCR breadth was greater after Ad26.COV2.S than placebo.

This clone was observed a single time. Its antigen is not known. This CDR3 is 16 amino acids long. Trimming shortened V by 3 bases and J by 0 bases, and 9 bases separated the two germline ends. Germline V lookup: CDR1 SNHLY, CDR2 FYNNEI. TCRdb's copy holds only in-frame clones and misses some; the assay was immunoSEQ multiplex PCR. The table lists hundreds of thousands of clones, less than 90% of them singletons. Treatment: some 20 received Ad26.COV2.S at low or high dose, single or two shots; several received placebo; per-sample allocation not given. Collection of the samples took place on day 63 after the first injection of vaccine or placebo.

Specimen: peripheral blood, collected in a trial of Ad26.COV2.S vaccine versus placebo. V usage is TRBV2 and J usage is TRBJ2-6, with D unclear. The TCR comes from a person aged 18-60 years who received the Ad26.COV2.S COVID-19 vaccine or a placebo. CDR3 bases: TGTGCCAGCAGTGATGGACCCTTCTCTGGGGCCAACGTCCTGACTTTC. It translates to CASSDGPFSGANVLTF.